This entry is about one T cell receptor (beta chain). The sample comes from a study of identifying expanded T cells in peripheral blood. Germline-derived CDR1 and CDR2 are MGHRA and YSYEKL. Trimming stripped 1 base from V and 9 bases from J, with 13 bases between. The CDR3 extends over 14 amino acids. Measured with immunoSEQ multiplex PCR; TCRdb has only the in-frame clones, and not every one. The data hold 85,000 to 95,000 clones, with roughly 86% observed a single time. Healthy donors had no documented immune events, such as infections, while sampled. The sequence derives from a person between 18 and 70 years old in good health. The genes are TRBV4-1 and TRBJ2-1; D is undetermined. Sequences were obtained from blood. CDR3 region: CASSQAAGTTEQFF. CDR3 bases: TGCGCCAGCAGCCAAGCGGCAGGTACTACTGAGCAGTTCTTC.